The 5 T cell receptor beta chains presented below share a single source sample, sequenced in a study of cytomegalovirus exposure and HLA in healthy donors. Generated by immunoSEQ multiplex PCR, the TCRdb table keeps only in-frame clones and is missing some. The sample includes about 130,000 clones, 75% to 90% seen only once; the top ten take approximately 2%. The sequencing input was PBMCs. Every receptor here comes from a woman aged 18 to 35 in good health and CMV-seronegative.

This sequence joins TRBV4-1 and TRBJ2-1, with 11 positions matching TRBD2. The CDR3 is 15 amino acids. Germline V lookup: CDR1 MGHRA, CDR2 YSYEKL. V dropped 5 bases and J dropped 4; count of bases not matched to a gene: 4. The CDR3 spells CASSRGTSGYNEQFF. As DNA, the CDR3 is TGCGCCAGCAGCAGGGGGACTAGCGGTTACAATGAGCAGTTCTTC.

V is TRBV5-4 and J is TRBJ2-7, with D perhaps matching TRBD1 (5 bases). The CDR3 is 12 residues long. Per germline, CDR1 SGHNT and CDR2 YYREEE (reference sequence). Trimming pared 4 bases from V and 4 bases from J, leaving 9 bases between. The CDR3 here is CASSADRYEQYF. The CDR3, as DNA: TGTGCCAGCAGCGCAGACAGATACGAGCAGTACTTC.

The chain is built from TRBV5-4 and TRBJ2-3; TRBD1 matches 11 bases. Germline loops: CDR1 SGHNT, CDR2 YYREEE (reference sequence). The junction had 6 bases not matched to a gene; V was cut back by 2 bases and J by 4 bases. The CDR3 is 16 amino acids. The CDR3 DNA reads TGTGCCAGCAGCTTCTATGGGACAGGGGGTGCAGATACGCAGTATTTT. It specifies CASSFYGTGGADTQYF.

The V and J genes are TRBV9 and TRBJ2-1; a possible D gene is TRBD2 (6 bases). CDR3 length: 14 residues. CDR1 and CDR2 (germline): SGDLS, YYNGEE. V shed 0 bases and J shed 8 bases, with 12 bases lying between them. CDR3 sequence (DNA): TGTGCCAGCAGCGTAGCGGGAGAATTTTATGAGCAGTTCTTC. Translation gives CASSVAGEFYEQFF. The full variable domain, its missing parts supplied by reference TRBV9 and TRBJ2-1, is DSGVTQTPKHLITATGQRVTLRCSPRSGDLSVYWYQQSLDQGLQFLIQYYNGEERAKGNILERFSAQQFPDLHSELNLSSLELGDSALYFCASSVAGEFYEQFFGPGTRLTVL.

A single count supports this clone. The V call is TRBV19, the J call TRBJ1-5, with D possibly matching TRBD1 (5 bases). The CDR3 is made up of 13 amino acids. Germline V gives CDR1 LNHDA, CDR2 SQIVND (reference sequence). The V gene lost 5 bases and the J gene lost 6 bases, with 11 bases spanning the gap. The CDR3 loop reads CASSDTGFQPQHF. The CDR3 nucleotides read TGTGCCAGTAGTGATACAGGTTTTCAGCCCCAGCATTTT.